The 26 T cell receptor beta chains reported below all come from one sample, sequenced in a study of blood T cells in healthy people across ages. Combining a sample-barcoded 5' primer with a J-beta primer mix, a second PCR ran for roughly 6 to 11 cycles. Each CDR3 protein is one row after TCRdb ran MiXCR on the 5' RACE reads. Among about 1.1 million distinct CDR3 sequences listed, 35% to 40% were seen once. Sequencing was carried out using blood. These receptors came from a man between 18 and 35 years old in good health.

The table lists this clonotype with a few counts. The chain joins TRBV20-1 to TRBJ2-7; 8 bases match TRBD1. The germline gives CDR1 DFQATT, CDR2 SNEGSKA (reference sequence). Trimming took 4 bases from V and 0 from J; bases not matched to a gene: 5. CDR3 length equals 14 residues. For the CDR3, the DNA is TGCAGTGCTACTCGACAGGGGTCCTCCTACGAGCAGTACTTC. It specifies CSATRQGSSYEQYF.

The chain joins TRBV7-2 to TRBJ2-1; a possible D gene is TRBD1 (7 bases). The V and J ends lost 2 bases and 4 bases respectively, with 24 bases between them. The CDR3 is 19 residues long. Germline V gene lookup returns CDR1 SGHTA and CDR2 FQGNSA. The chain's CDR3 is CASSLLSSVGGQIYNEQFF. Here the CDR3 DNA reads TGTGCCAGCAGCTTACTATCTTCGGTCGGGGGACAGATATACAATGAGCAGTTCTTC.

The J gene is TRBJ1-1, the V gene TRBV12-3 or TRBV12-4; D is unclear. V gave up 5 bases and J gave up 5 bases, with 27 bases separating them. This CDR3 is built from 18 residues. The CDR3 spells CASSPSLGLSDKLTEAFF. CDR3 bases: TGTGCCAGCAGTCCAAGCCTGGGTCTTTCCGATAAGTTAACTGAAGCTTTCTTT.

This clonotype was counted once. V usage is TRBV9 and J usage is TRBJ2-5; possible D gene TRBD2, 5 bases. This CDR3 has 14 amino acids. The germline CDR1 and CDR2 sequences are SGDLS and YYNGEE. The germline V and J ends were trimmed by 4 bases and 11 bases, with 21 bases remaining between them. CDR3 coding DNA: TGTGCCAGCAGCCCCGGGATATCCCCCAATGAGCAGTACTTC. Translation: CASSPGISPNEQYF.

The chain uses TRBV5-6 and TRBJ1-2; tentatively, D is TRBD1 (5 bases). The CDR3 totals 13 residues. Trimming took 4 bases from V and 4 from J, leaving 11 bases between them. CDR1 is SGHDT, CDR2 YYEEEE, per germline. The CDR3 nucleotides are TGTGCCAGCAGCACAGACAGCCTCTATGGCTACACCTTC. It is translated as CASSTDSLYGYTF.

This clonotype appeared many times. The chain recombines TRBV25-1 with TRBJ2-7; no definite D call. The CDR3 spans 13 residues. V gave up 5 bases and J gave up 6 bases, with 14 bases separating them. In germline, CDR1 is MGHDK, CDR2 SYGVNS. In nucleotides, the CDR3 is TGTGCCAGCAGTTACATGACGGCCGGCGAGCAGTACTTC. Translating gives CASSYMTAGEQYF.

This clonotype was observed once. The V call is TRBV27, the J call TRBJ1-1; D is uncertain. Looked up from germline, CDR1 is MNHEY and CDR2 is SMNVEV (reference sequence). The CDR3 extends over 15 amino acids. The ends were cut back, 0 bases at V and 7 bases at J, with 15 bases in the middle. The CDR3 nucleotides read TGTGCCAGCAGTTTATCGGTGTCAGGACCCTTTGAAGCTTTCTTT. Its translation: CASSLSVSGPFEAFF.

The chain uses TRBV20-1 and TRBJ1-1; D call uncertain. Per the germline V gene, CDR1 is DFQATT and CDR2 is SNEGSKA (reference sequence). The CDR3 extends over 17 amino acids. V lost 0 bases and J lost 3, with 20 bases in between. The CDR3 DNA sequence: TGCAGTGCTAGAGATGTCCCGGATGTAGCGTCCCACACTGAAGCTTTCTTT. Protein product: CSARDVPDVASHTEAFF.

This chain connects TRBV6-1 to TRBJ2-3; 8 bases match TRBD1. This CDR3 region has 16 residues. With 3 bases clipped from V and 1 base from J, the junction kept 6 bases outside the gene matches. Germline V gene sequence: CDR1 MNHNS, CDR2 SASEGT. For the CDR3, the DNA is TGTGCCAGCAGTGACGACAGGGGTAAAGGCACAGATACGCAGTATTTT. Encoded protein: CASSDDRGKGTDTQYF.

In its sample, this clonotype was seen a few times. The chain recombines TRBV9 with TRBJ1-2; 7 bases are shared with TRBD1. Trimming removed 3 bases from V and 2 bases from J; junction bases left unmatched: 10. This CDR3 has 16 residues. Germline CDR1 and CDR2: SGDLS and YYNGEE. Here the CDR3 reads CASSGATTGRNYGYTF. For the CDR3, the DNA is TGTGCCAGCAGCGGAGCTACGACAGGGAGGAACTATGGCTACACCTTC.

This clonotype was detected many times. The chain uses TRBV7-2 and TRBJ1-2; possibly TRBD1 for D (5 bases). Looked up from germline, CDR1 is SGHTA and CDR2 is FQGNSA. The CDR3 sequence is 15 residues long. The V end lost 0 bases, the J end lost 4 bases, and 12 bases lay between the germline ends. The CDR3 sequence is CASSLAWDEVYGYTF. The CDR3 DNA is TGTGCCAGCAGCTTAGCGTGGGACGAGGTCTATGGCTACACCTTC.

The sample holds a few counts of this clonotype. V and J are TRBV5-1 and TRBJ1-5, with D uncertain. The V and J ends lost 0 bases and 1 base respectively, with 8 bases between them. The CDR3 covers 15 residues. Germline V lookup: CDR1 SGHRS, CDR2 YFSETQ. CDR3 in amino acids: CASSLDGWSNQPQHF. DNA of the CDR3: TGCGCCAGCAGCTTGGACGGTTGGAGCAATCAGCCCCAGCATTTT.

The rearrangement links TRBV14 to TRBJ1-1, with D unclear. The CDR3 covers 15 residues. The V end lost 1 base, the J end lost 5 bases, and 14 bases lay between the germline ends. CDR1 SGHDN and CDR2 FVKESK come from the germline V gene. Here the CDR3 DNA reads TGTGCCAGCAGCCAAGTGACCAGGACGGATACTGAAGCTTTCTTT. This translates into CASSQVTRTDTEAFF. Looking up the rest from reference TRBV14 and TRBJ1-1 gives the full variable domain: EAGVTQFPSHSVIEKGQTVTLRCDPISGHDNLYWYRRVMGKEIKFLLHFVKESKQDESGMPNNRFLAERTGGTYSTLKVQPAELEDSGVYFCASSQVTRTDTEAFFGQGTRLTVV.

This clonotype was detected a few times. The CDR3 nucleotides read TGTGCCAGCAGTTTCCGCACTAGCGGGGGGCCCGGGGAGCTGTTTTTT. Translating it yields CASSFRTSGGPGELFF. V usage is TRBV12-3 or TRBV12-4 and J usage is TRBJ2-2; TRBD2 aligns across 12 bases. The trim removed 3 bases at V and 6 bases at J, leaving 5 bases unmatched. The CDR3 has 16 residues.

This clonotype has just a few counts. The gene calls are TRBV7-8 and TRBJ2-5; D uncertain. CDR1 is SGHVS and CDR2 is FQNEAQ in the germline V gene. Trimming removed 3 bases at V and 11 bases at J, with 16 bases between. This CDR3 is 13 amino acids long. The CDR3 region has the DNA TGTGCCAGCAGCTTGTCGGCTGGCAATGAGCAGTACTTC. As protein: CASSLSAGNEQYF.

This clonotype was counted ten times or more. V usage is TRBV7-2 and J usage is TRBJ2-1; D call uncertain. Germline-derived CDR1 and CDR2 are SGHTA and FQGNSA. V dropped 5 bases and J dropped 7 bases, with 12 bases sitting between them. The CDR3 runs to 13 residues. The CDR3 sequence: CASSQGPPNEQFF. DNA for the CDR3: TGTGCCAGCAGCCAAGGACCCCCGAATGAGCAGTTCTTC.

Only a few counts were recorded for this clonotype. The chain recombines TRBV27 with TRBJ2-7; 9 nucleotides match TRBD1. Germline V lookup: CDR1 MNHEY, CDR2 SMNVEV (reference sequence). Unmatched junction bases numbered 9, after V lost 3 bases and J lost 3 bases. The CDR3 covers 16 residues. The chain's CDR3 is CASSLGPWGQGYEQYF. The CDR3 coding sequence is TGTGCCAGCAGTTTGGGGCCTTGGGGACAGGGCTACGAGCAGTACTTC.

The chain is built from TRBV9 and TRBJ2-5, with D tentatively TRBD1 (6 bases). Germline-derived CDR1 and CDR2 are SGDLS and YYNGEE. Between the trimmed V and J ends, which lost 4 bases and 11 bases, there was a span of 15 bases. The length of the CDR3 is 12 residues. CDR3 nucleotides: TGTGCCAGCAGCACCCGGACAGATGAGCAGTACTTC. Amino acids: CASSTRTDEQYF. The variable domain in full, with the rest retrieved from reference TRBV9 and TRBJ2-5, is DSGVTQTPKHLITATGQRVTLRCSPRSGDLSVYWYQQSLDQGLQFLIQYYNGEERAKGNILERFSAQQFPDLHSELNLSSLELGDSALYFCASSTRTDEQYFGPGTRLLVL.

V and J are TRBV3-1 and TRBJ2-3; D might be TRBD1 (6 bases). V lost 4 bases and J 14 bases, leaving 16 bases between the germline ends. This CDR3 spans 12 amino acids. Germline CDR1 is LGHDT and CDR2 is YNNKEL (reference sequence). The chain's CDR3 is CASSLGTLEVYF. The CDR3 region has the DNA TGTGCCAGCAGCCTCGGGACATTGGAAGTGTATTTT.

This clonotype was seen a handful of times. This CDR3 reads CASSLGTGGSGQPQHF. CDR3 DNA: TGTGCCAGCAGCTTAGGGACAGGGGGCAGTGGACAGCCCCAGCATTTT. The J gene is TRBJ1-5, the V gene TRBV7-8; TRBD1 matches 11 bases. The germline gives CDR1 SGHVS, CDR2 FQNEAQ. Germline trimming cut 1 base from V and 7 bases from J; bases unmatched to any gene: 6. The CDR3 is made up of 16 amino acids.

The chain recombines TRBV20-1 with TRBJ2-1; D possibly uses TRBD1 or TRBD2 (6 bases each). Germline lookup yields CDR1 DFQATT and CDR2 SNEGSKA (reference sequence). Trimming took off 6 bases at V and 0 bases at J, with 18 bases between the two ends. This CDR3 spans 16 amino acids. Written as DNA, the CDR3 is TGCAGTGCACAAACTAGGGGGGCCGCCTCCTACAATGAGCAGTTCTTC. Translating it yields CSAQTRGAASYNEQFF.

The chain links TRBV6-2 or TRBV6-3 to TRBJ1-5, with D uncertain. Germline loops: CDR1 MNHEY, CDR2 SVGEGT. The CDR3 spans 15 residues. Between the trimmed V and J ends, which lost 3 bases and 5 bases, there was a span of 14 bases. The CDR3 protein is CASSYLTLGDQPQHF. CDR3 coding DNA: TGTGCCAGCAGTTATCTAACCCTTGGCGATCAGCCCCAGCATTTT.

V usage is TRBV27 and J usage is TRBJ1-2; D gene unclear. Germline V gives CDR1 MNHEY, CDR2 SMNVEV (reference sequence). V shed 6 bases and J shed 7 bases, with 15 bases lying between them. The CDR3 is 13 amino acids. The CDR3 sequence: CASSPAPIGGYTF. For the CDR3, the DNA is TGTGCCAGCAGCCCCGCTCCCATTGGTGGCTACACCTTC.

This chain links TRBV7-2 with TRBJ2-7; D call uncertain. With 1 base removed from V and 6 bases from J, the gap between germline ends came to 13 bases. This CDR3 has 14 residues. Germline CDR1 and CDR2: SGHTA and FQGNSA. The CDR3, as DNA: TGTGCCAGCAGCTTAGTAATCCAGGAGAGCGAGCAGTACTTC. It yields the protein CASSLVIQESEQYF.

The V call is TRBV6-2 or TRBV6-3, the J call TRBJ1-2; 10 bases fit TRBD1. With V trimmed by 5 bases and J by 5 bases, 14 bases remained unmatched. The germline gives CDR1 MNHEY, CDR2 SVGEGT. The CDR3 covers 17 residues. CDR3: CASSRKAQTGGYYGYTF. CDR3 DNA sequence: TGTGCCAGCAGTCGAAAAGCTCAGACAGGGGGCTATTATGGCTACACCTTC.

This clonotype turned up a few times. The chain uses TRBV5-1 and TRBJ1-5, with D maybe TRBD1 (5 bases). With 7 bases removed from V and 0 bases from J, the gap between germline ends came to 11 bases. Germline V gene sequence: CDR1 SGHRS, CDR2 YFSETQ. CDR3 length: 14 amino acids. CDR3 DNA: TGCGCCAGCGCCCCAGGGAATAGCAATCAGCCCCAGCATTTT. Protein product: CASAPGNSNQPQHF.